This TCR beta chain appears in the sequencing data of a study of radiotherapy plus CTLA-4 blockade in lung cancer. The study, taken as a whole, reports: The best predictor of response was reported to be early blood T cell clone dynamics, with interferon-beta. Researchers report tumor-derived TCR clones expanding in blood after radiotherapy plus ipilimumab.

Sequencing was performed with immunoSEQ multiplex PCR; in TCRdb, only in-frame clones are kept and a portion is missing. The data hold approximately 12,000 clones, with about 80% observed a single time. V gave up 3 bases and J gave up 3 bases, with 11 bases separating them. CDR1 is MDHEN, CDR2 SYDVKM, per germline. The CDR3 totals 15 residues. Ipilimumab CTLA-4 blockade and focal radiation were given to patients with chemo-refractory metastatic non-small-cell lung cancer. Remarks on this clone: Its antigen remains unknown.

The receptor's source is a human donor with non-small cell lung cancer that progressed on radiotherapy plus ipilimumab. The V call is TRBV28, the J call TRBJ2-2; D remains ambiguous. Material: peripheral blood, obtained from a patient treated with radiotherapy plus ipilimumab. Here the CDR3 reads CASSLARSYTGELFF. The CDR3 DNA follows: TGTGCCAGCAGTTTGGCCAGGAGTTACACCGGGGAGCTGTTTTTT.